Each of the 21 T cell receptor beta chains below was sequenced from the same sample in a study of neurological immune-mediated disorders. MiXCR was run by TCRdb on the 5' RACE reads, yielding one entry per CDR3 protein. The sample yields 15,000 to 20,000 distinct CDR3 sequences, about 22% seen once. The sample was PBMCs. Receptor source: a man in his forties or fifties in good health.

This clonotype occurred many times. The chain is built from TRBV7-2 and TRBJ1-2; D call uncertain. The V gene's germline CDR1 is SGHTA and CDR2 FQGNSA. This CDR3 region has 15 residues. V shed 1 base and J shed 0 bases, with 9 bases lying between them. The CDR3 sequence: CASSLVALANYGYTF. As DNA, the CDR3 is TGTGCCAGCAGCTTAGTGGCTTTGGCTAACTATGGCTACACCTTC. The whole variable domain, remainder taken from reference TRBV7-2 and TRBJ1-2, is GAGVSQSPSNKVTEKGKDVELRCDPISGHTALYWYRQSLGQGLEFLIYFQGNSAPDKSGLPSDRFSAERTGGSVSTLTIQRTQQEDSAVYLCASSLVALANYGYTFGSGTRLTVV.

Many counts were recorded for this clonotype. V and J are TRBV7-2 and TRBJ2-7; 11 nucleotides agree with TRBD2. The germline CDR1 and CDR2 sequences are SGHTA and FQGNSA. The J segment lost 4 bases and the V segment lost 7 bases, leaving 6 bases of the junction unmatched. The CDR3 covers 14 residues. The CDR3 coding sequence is TGTGCCAGCACCCTCGGACTAGCGGGTTACGAGCAGTACTTC. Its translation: CASTLGLAGYEQYF. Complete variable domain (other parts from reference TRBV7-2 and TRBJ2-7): GAGVSQSPSNKVTEKGKDVELRCDPISGHTALYWYRQSLGQGLEFLIYFQGNSAPDKSGLPSDRFSAERTGGSVSTLTIQRTQQEDSAVYLCASTLGLAGYEQYFGPGTRLTVT.

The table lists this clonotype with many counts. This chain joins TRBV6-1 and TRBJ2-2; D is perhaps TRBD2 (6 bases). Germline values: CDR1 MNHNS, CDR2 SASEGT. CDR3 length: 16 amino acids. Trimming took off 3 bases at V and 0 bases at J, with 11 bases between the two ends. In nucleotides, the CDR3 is TGTGCCAGCAGTGATTTGGGGGGTTCGAACACCGGGGAGCTGTTTTTT. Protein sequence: CASSDLGGSNTGELFF.

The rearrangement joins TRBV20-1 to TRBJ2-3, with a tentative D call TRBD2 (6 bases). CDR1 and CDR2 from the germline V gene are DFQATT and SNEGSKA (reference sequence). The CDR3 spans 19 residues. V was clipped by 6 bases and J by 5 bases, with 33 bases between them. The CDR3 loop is CSAAAVWGDRRIAGDTQYF. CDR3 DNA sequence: TGCAGTGCCGCCGCCGTTTGGGGGGACCGCCGAATAGCTGGAGATACGCAGTATTTT.

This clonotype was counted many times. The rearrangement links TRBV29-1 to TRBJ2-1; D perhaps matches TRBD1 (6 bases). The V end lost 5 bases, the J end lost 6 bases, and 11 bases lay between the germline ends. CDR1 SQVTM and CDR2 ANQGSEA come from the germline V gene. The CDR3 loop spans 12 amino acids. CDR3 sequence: CSVPQGLNEQFF. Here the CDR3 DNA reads TGCAGCGTTCCCCAGGGGCTCAATGAGCAGTTCTTC.

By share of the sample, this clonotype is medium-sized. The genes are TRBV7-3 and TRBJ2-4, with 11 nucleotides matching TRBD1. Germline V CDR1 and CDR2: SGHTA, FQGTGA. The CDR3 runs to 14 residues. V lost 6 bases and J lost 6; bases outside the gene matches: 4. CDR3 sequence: CASSSGTGGNIQYF. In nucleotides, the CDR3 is TGTGCCAGCAGTTCCGGGACAGGGGGAAACATTCAGTACTTC.

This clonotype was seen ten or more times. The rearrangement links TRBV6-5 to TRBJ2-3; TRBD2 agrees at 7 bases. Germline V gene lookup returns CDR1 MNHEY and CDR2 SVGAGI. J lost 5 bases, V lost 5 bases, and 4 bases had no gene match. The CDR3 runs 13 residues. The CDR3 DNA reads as TGTGCCAGCAGTAGACTAGCTGGAGATACGCAGTATTTT. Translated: CASSRLAGDTQYF.

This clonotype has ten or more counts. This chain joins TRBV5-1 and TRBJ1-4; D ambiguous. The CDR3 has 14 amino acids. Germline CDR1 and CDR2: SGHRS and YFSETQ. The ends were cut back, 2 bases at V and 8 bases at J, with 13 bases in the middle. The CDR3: CASSFPGAGEKLFF. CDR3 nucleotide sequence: TGCGCCAGCAGCTTCCCGGGAGCCGGGGAAAAACTGTTTTTT.

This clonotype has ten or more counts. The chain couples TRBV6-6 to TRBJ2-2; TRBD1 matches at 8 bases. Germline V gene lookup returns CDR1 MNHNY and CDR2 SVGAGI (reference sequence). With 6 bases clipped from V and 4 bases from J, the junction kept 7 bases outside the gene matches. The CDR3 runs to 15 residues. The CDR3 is CASSRTGTLTGELFF. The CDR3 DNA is TGTGCCAGCAGCCGGACAGGGACTCTCACCGGGGAGCTGTTTTTT.

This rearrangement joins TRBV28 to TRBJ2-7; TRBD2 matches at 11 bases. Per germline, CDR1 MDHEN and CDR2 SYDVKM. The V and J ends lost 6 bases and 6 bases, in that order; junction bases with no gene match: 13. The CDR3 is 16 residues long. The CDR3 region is CASSPPDTSGSGEQYF. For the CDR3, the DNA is TGTGCCAGCAGCCCACCGGATACTAGCGGGAGTGGCGAGCAGTACTTC.

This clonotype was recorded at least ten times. The CDR3 spells CASSSYRDQETQYF. The CDR3 DNA reads as TGTGCCAGCAGCTCATACCGGGACCAAGAGACCCAGTACTTC. The chain joins TRBV7-9 to TRBJ2-5; no clear D gene. Germline CDR1 reads SEHNR; CDR2 reads FQNEAQ (reference sequence). CDR3 size: 14 residues. V was cut by 4 bases and J by 0 bases, with 9 bases left in between.

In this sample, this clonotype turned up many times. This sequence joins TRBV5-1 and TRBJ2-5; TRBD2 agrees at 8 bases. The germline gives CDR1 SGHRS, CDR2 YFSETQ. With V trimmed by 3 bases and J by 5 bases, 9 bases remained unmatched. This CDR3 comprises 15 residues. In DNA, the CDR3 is TGCGCCAGCAGCTCCGACCCCAGCGGGAGCGAGACCCAGTACTTC. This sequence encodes CASSSDPSGSETQYF.

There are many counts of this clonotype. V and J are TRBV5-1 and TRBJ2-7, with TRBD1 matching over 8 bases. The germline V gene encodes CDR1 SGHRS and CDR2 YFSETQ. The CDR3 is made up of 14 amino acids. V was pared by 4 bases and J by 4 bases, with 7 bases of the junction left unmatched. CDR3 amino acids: CASSGGTGPYEQYF. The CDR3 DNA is TGCGCCAGCAGCGGAGGGACAGGCCCATACGAGCAGTACTTC.

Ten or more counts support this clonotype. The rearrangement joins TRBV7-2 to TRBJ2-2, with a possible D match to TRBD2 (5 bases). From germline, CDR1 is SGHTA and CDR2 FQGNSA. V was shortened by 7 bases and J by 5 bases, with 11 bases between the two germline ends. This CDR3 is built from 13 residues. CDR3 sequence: CASTLTGTGELFF. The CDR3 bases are TGTGCCAGCACCCTGACGGGGACCGGGGAGCTGTTTTTT.

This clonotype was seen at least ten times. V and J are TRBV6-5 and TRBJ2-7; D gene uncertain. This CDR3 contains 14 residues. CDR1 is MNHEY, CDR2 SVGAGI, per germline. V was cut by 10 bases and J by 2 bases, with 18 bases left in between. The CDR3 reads CATAPWQATYEQYF. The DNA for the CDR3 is TGTGCCACCGCTCCTTGGCAGGCCACCTACGAGCAGTACTTC.

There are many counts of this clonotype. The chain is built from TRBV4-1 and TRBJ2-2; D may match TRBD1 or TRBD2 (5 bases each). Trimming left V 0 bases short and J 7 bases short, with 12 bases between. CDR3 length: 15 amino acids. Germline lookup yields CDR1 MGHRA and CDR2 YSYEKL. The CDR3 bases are TGCGCCAGCAGCCAAGAGCGAGGGGTCATCGGGGAGCTGTTTTTT. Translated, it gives CASSQERGVIGELFF.

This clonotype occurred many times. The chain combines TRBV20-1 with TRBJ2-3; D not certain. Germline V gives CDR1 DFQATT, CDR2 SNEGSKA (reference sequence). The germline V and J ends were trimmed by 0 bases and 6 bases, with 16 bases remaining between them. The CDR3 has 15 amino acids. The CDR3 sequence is CSARDRAGSSDTQYF. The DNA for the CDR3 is TGCAGTGCTAGAGATCGGGCTGGCTCGAGTGATACGCAGTATTTT.

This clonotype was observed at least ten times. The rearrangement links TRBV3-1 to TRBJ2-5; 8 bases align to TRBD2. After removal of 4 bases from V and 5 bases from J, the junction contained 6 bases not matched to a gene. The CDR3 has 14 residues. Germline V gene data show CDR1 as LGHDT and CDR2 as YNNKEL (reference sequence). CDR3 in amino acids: CASSRSGNGETQYF. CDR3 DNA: TGTGCCAGCAGCCGTAGCGGGAACGGTGAGACCCAGTACTTC.

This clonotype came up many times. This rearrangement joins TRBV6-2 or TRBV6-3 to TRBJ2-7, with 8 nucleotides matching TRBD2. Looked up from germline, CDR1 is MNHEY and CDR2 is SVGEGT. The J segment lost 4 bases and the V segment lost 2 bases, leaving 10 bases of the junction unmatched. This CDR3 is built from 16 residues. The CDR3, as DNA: TGTGCCAGCAGTTACAGTGCGAGCGGGAGTAGATACGAGCAGTACTTC. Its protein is CASSYSASGSRYEQYF.

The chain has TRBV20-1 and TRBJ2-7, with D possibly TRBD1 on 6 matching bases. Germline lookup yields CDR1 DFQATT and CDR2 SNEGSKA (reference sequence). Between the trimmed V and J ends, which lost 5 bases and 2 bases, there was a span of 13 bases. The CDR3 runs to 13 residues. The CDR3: CSASWTATYEQYF. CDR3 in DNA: TGCAGTGCTTCTTGGACAGCTACCTACGAGCAGTACTTC.

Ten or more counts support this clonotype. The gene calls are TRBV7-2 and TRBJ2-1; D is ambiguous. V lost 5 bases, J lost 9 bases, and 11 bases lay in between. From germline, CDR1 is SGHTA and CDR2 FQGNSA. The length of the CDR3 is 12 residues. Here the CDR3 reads CASSPATGEQFF. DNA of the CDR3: TGTGCCAGCAGCCCTGCCACTGGTGAGCAGTTCTTC. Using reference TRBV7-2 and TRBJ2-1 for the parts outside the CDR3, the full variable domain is GAGVSQSPSNKVTEKGKDVELRCDPISGHTALYWYRQSLGQGLEFLIYFQGNSAPDKSGLPSDRFSAERTGGSVSTLTIQRTQQEDSAVYLCASSPATGEQFFGPGTRLTVL.